The 32 T cell receptor beta chains presented below share a single source sample, sequenced in a study of long-term antiretroviral therapy in people with HIV. The libraries were made with immunoSEQ v3.0 at survey level. The table came from immunoSEQ multiplex PCR; TCRdb's copy has only in-frame clones and leaves some out. The sample yields fewer than 40,000 clones, more than 80% seen once. This sample comprised unsorted PBMCs, obtained 3.4 years after starting antiretroviral therapy. Receptors were obtained from a man younger than 45 with HIV.

The chain joins TRBV29-1 to TRBJ1-2; 8 positions match TRBD1. The CDR3 is made up of 15 amino acids. Germline values: CDR1 SQVTM, CDR2 ANQGSEA. V was clipped by 5 bases and J by 3 bases; unmatched bases: 11. Here the CDR3 DNA reads TGCAGCGTTACGGGAACCGGACAGGGCTACTATGGCTACACCTTC. Protein sequence: CSVTGTGQGYYGYTF.

The chain links TRBV15 to TRBJ2-7, with 11 bases matching TRBD1. The CDR3 covers 17 residues. The V segment lost 3 bases and the J segment 0 bases; nucleotides outside the gene matches: 7. Per the germline V gene, CDR1 is LNHNV and CDR2 is YYDKDF (reference sequence). The CDR3 DNA sequence: TGTGCCACCAGCAGGCAGGCCGGGACAGGGGGCTCCTACGAGCAGTACTTC. Amino acid sequence: CATSRQAGTGGSYEQYF.

The chain uses TRBV5-1 and TRBJ1-1; D unresolved. This CDR3 contains 13 residues. Germline values: CDR1 SGHRS, CDR2 YFSETQ. V was shortened by 0 bases and J by 6 bases, with 9 bases between the two germline ends. The DNA for the CDR3 is TGCGCCAGCAGCTTGGACGTTTTGGCTGAAGCTTTCTTT. As protein: CASSLDVLAEAFF.

The chain joins TRBV14 to TRBJ2-5, with 12 bases identical to TRBD2. Looked up from germline, CDR1 is SGHDN and CDR2 is FVKESK. V lost 0 bases to trimming and J lost 4 bases; unmatched junction nucleotides: 3. The CDR3 is 16 amino acids. The CDR3 loop is CASSQESGLAGETQYF. The CDR3 bases are TGTGCCAGCAGCCAAGAATCGGGACTAGCGGGAGAGACCCAGTACTTC.

J is TRBJ2-7 and V is TRBV5-5; D is perhaps TRBD1 (6 bases). CDR1 is SGHKS, CDR2 YYEKEE, per germline (reference sequence). There are 13 residues in the CDR3. The V end was cut by 2 bases, the J end by 2 bases, with 8 bases between. Here the CDR3 DNA reads TGTGCCAGCAGCTTACAGGGTGCCTACGAGCAGTACTTC. Protein: CASSLQGAYEQYF.

This chain's CDR3 is CSAGHGTEAFF. The CDR3 nucleotides read TGCAGCGCAGGCCACGGGACTGAAGCTTTCTTT. The chain couples TRBV29-1 to TRBJ1-1; D is ambiguous. The CDR3 has 11 amino acids. Germline loops: CDR1 SQVTM, CDR2 ANQGSEA. V was trimmed by 7 bases and J by 5 bases, leaving 11 bases between them.

V is TRBV4-3 and J is TRBJ1-5, with 8 positions matching TRBD1. V trimming: 2 bases; J trimming: 6 bases; junction bases outside the gene matches: 6. The CDR3 has 15 amino acids. CDR1 is LGHNA and CDR2 is YSLEER in the germline V gene. The CDR3 bases are TGCGCCAGCAGCCAAAGGACAGGGAGGGGTCAGCCCCAGCATTTT. This translates into CASSQRTGRGQPQHF.

The genes are TRBV7-2 and TRBJ1-2; no definite D call. Trimming left V 1 base short and J 2 bases short, with 5 bases between. This CDR3 has 13 amino acids. Germline V gene data show CDR1 as SGHTA and CDR2 as FQGNSA. The CDR3 loop reads CASSLDSNYGYTF. In nucleotides, the CDR3 is TGTGCCAGCAGCTTAGACAGCAACTATGGCTACACCTTC.

The chain recombines TRBV7-9 with TRBJ1-2; D gene uncertain. The germline CDR1 and CDR2 sequences are SEHNR and FQNEAQ (reference sequence). V was shortened by 3 bases and J by 4 bases, with 9 bases between the two germline ends. There are 13 residues in the CDR3. The CDR3 is CASSLPMGYGYTF. The CDR3 DNA follows: TGTGCCAGCAGCTTGCCCATGGGCTATGGCTACACCTTC. The whole variable domain, remainder taken from reference TRBV7-9 and TRBJ1-2, is DTGVSQNPRHKITKRGQNVTFRCDPISEHNRLYWYRQTLGQGPEFLTYFQNEAQLEKSRLLSDRFSAERPKGSFSTLEIQRTEQGDSAMYLCASSLPMGYGYTFGSGTRLTVV.

The chain has TRBV7-2 and TRBJ2-3; TRBD2 might be the D (5 bases). Per the germline V gene, CDR1 is SGHTA and CDR2 is FQGNSA. The length of the CDR3 is 15 residues. V was pared by 1 base and J by 4 bases, with 12 bases between. The CDR3 region is CASSLVLGRADTQYF. CDR3 nucleotides: TGTGCCAGCAGCTTAGTCTTGGGGAGAGCAGATACGCAGTATTTT.

The chain uses TRBV5-6 and TRBJ2-3, with 10 bases lining up with TRBD2. The CDR3 length is 15 residues. Losses at the gene ends were 5 bases for V and 5 bases for J; bases not matched to a gene: 8. The germline V gene encodes CDR1 SGHDT and CDR2 YYEEEE. The CDR3 loop reads CASRVVLAGRDTQYF. In DNA, the CDR3 is TGTGCCAGCAGGGTAGTACTAGCGGGGCGAGATACGCAGTATTTT.

The chain is built from TRBV7-2 and TRBJ2-7, with TRBD2 matching 11 bases. Trimming cost V 7 bases and J 5 bases; bases outside gene matches: 7. This CDR3 region has 14 residues. Germline CDR1 reads SGHTA; CDR2 reads FQGNSA. CDR3 loop: CASTPSGRFDEQYF. The CDR3 coding sequence is TGTGCCAGCACCCCTAGCGGGAGGTTTGACGAGCAGTACTTC.

The V and J genes are TRBV28 and TRBJ1-1; D is unclear. This CDR3 region has 13 residues. Germline V gene sequence: CDR1 MDHEN, CDR2 SYDVKM. With 3 bases removed from V and 3 bases from J, the gap between germline ends came to 8 bases. Here the CDR3 reads CASSLARYTEAFF. CDR3 sequence (DNA): TGTGCCAGCAGTTTGGCTCGATACACTGAAGCTTTCTTT.

The chain carries TRBV5-1 and TRBJ2-3, with D perhaps matching TRBD2 (5 bases). The germline V gene encodes CDR1 SGHRS and CDR2 YFSETQ. The V and J ends lost 4 bases and 1 base respectively, with 10 bases between them. CDR3 size: 14 residues. CDR3 sequence: CASSIPAGTDTQYF. In DNA, the CDR3 is TGCGCCAGCAGCATACCAGCGGGCACAGATACGCAGTATTTT.

The V call is TRBV5-1, the J call TRBJ1-1, with a weak D call TRBD1 (6 bases). Between the trimmed V and J ends, which lost 3 bases and 1 base, there was a span of 13 bases. The CDR3 extends over 15 amino acids. Germline CDR1 is SGHRS and CDR2 is YFSETQ. The CDR3 sequence is CASSSRGQQNTEAFF. CDR3 coding DNA: TGCGCCAGCAGCTCCCGGGGGCAGCAGAACACTGAAGCTTTCTTT.

V usage is TRBV7-6 and J usage is TRBJ1-1; D may be TRBD1 (6 bases). V shed 5 bases and J shed 1 base, with 11 bases lying between them. This CDR3 is built from 14 residues. Germline CDR1 SGHVS, CDR2 FNYEAQ. The CDR3 loop reads CASSAGVENTEAFF. CDR3 DNA sequence: TGTGCCAGCAGCGCAGGGGTCGAGAACACTGAAGCTTTCTTT.

V and J are TRBV30 and TRBJ2-7, with 9 bases that match TRBD1. From germline, CDR1 is GTSNPN and CDR2 SVGIG (reference sequence). The CDR3 totals 14 residues. V gave up 3 bases and J gave up 7 bases; unmatched junction bases: 10. Here the CDR3 DNA reads TGTGCCTGGAGGGGGATGCGGACAGGGGTAGAGCAGTACTTC. Amino acid sequence: CAWRGMRTGVEQYF.

The chain uses TRBV18 and TRBJ2-7; 11 bases map to TRBD2. J gave up 4 bases and V 3 bases, and 5 bases lay outside the gene matches. The CDR3 is made up of 15 amino acids. From germline, CDR1 is KGHSH and CDR2 LQKENI. The CDR3 is CASSPTSGGRYEQYF. CDR3 bases: TGTGCCAGCTCACCTACTAGCGGGGGCCGTTACGAGCAGTACTTC.

In its sample, this clone was seen a few times. This chain links TRBV5-4 with TRBJ1-2; possible D gene TRBD1, 5 bases. The CDR3 runs to 12 residues. Germline CDR1 reads SGHNT; CDR2 reads YYREEE (reference sequence). Trimming removed 4 bases from V and 7 bases from J, with 11 bases in between. CDR3 loop: CASSQGSVGYTF. The DNA for the CDR3 is TGTGCCAGCAGCCAGGGTTCGGTTGGCTACACCTTC.

The V and J genes are TRBV9 and TRBJ2-7; 8 positions match TRBD1. Germline V gives CDR1 SGDLS, CDR2 YYNGEE. CDR3 length: 16 amino acids. Unmatched junction bases numbered 16, after V lost 6 bases and J lost 5 bases. CDR3 protein: CASTPGRGTGGHEQYF. CDR3 DNA: TGTGCCAGCACCCCCGGTCGTGGGACAGGAGGGCACGAGCAGTACTTC.

In its sample, this clone was seen once. This chain joins TRBV19 and TRBJ2-7, with D possibly TRBD2 on 5 matching bases. The V and J ends lost 5 bases and 2 bases respectively, with 10 bases between them. The CDR3 consists of 13 residues. Germline CDR1 and CDR2: LNHDA and SQIVND (reference sequence). The CDR3 nucleotides read TGTGCCAGTAGTGTGGACTTGCCCTACGAGCAGTACTTC. Residues: CASSVDLPYEQYF.

The chain links TRBV5-8 to TRBJ1-5; D possibly corresponds to TRBD1 (6 bases). Trimming stripped 2 bases from V and 7 bases from J, with 16 bases between. This CDR3 is 15 amino acids long. Looked up from germline, CDR1 is SGHTS and CDR2 is YDEGEE. The CDR3 reads CASSFVGGGFQPQHF. The CDR3 region has the DNA TGTGCCAGCAGCTTCGTGGGAGGGGGTTTCCAGCCCCAGCATTTT.

The chain is built from TRBV7-3 and TRBJ2-3, with D maybe TRBD2 (5 bases). The CDR3 contains 13 residues. V lost 4 bases, J lost 5 bases, and 10 bases lay in between. Germline lookup yields CDR1 SGHTA and CDR2 FQGTGA. The CDR3 DNA reads as TGTGCCAGCAGCTACCGACGGGGAGATACGCAGTATTTT. Its protein product is CASSYRRGDTQYF.

The CDR3 DNA sequence: TGTGCCAGCAGCTTAAGACACCCCCTCGGTGAGGGCTACACCTTC. Its protein product is CASSLRHPLGEGYTF. This rearrangement joins TRBV7-2 to TRBJ1-2, with unresolved D. The V gene lost 2 bases and the J gene lost 8 bases, with 18 bases spanning the gap. Per germline, CDR1 SGHTA and CDR2 FQGNSA. This CDR3 is 15 amino acids long.

The chain recombines TRBV18 with TRBJ1-2, with a tentative D call TRBD1 (5 bases). Germline CDR1 and CDR2: KGHSH and LQKENI. This CDR3 has 13 residues. The ends were cut back, 3 bases at V and 5 bases at J, with 10 bases in the middle. CDR3 bases: TGTGCCAGCTCACCCGGGACGGATTATGGCTACACCTTC. This sequence encodes CASSPGTDYGYTF.

The chain uses TRBV11-3 and TRBJ2-3, with 7 bases lining up with TRBD1. The CDR3 is 15 amino acids. Looked up from germline, CDR1 is SGHNT and CDR2 is YENEEA. J gave up 4 bases and V 1 base, and 5 bases lay outside the gene matches. The chain's CDR3 is CASSLGDRFPDTQYF. The CDR3 DNA is TGTGCCAGCAGCTTAGGGGACAGATTCCCAGATACGCAGTATTTT. The full variable domain, in which reference TRBV11-3 and TRBJ2-3 provide the parts outside the CDR3, is EAGVVQSPRYKIIEKKQPVAFWCNPISGHNTLYWYLQNLGQGPELLIRYENEEAVDDSQLPKDRFSAERLKGVDSTLKIQPAELGDSAVYLCASSLGDRFPDTQYFGPGTRLTVL.

V gene TRBV5-4 combines with J gene TRBJ2-2; the D call may be TRBD1 or TRBD2 (5 bases each). Germline V gene lookup returns CDR1 SGHNT and CDR2 YYREEE (reference sequence). Deletions cut 4 bases from V and 5 bases from J, with 15 bases between. This CDR3 has 15 residues. The CDR3 loop is CASSPNGAATGELFF. CDR3 DNA: TGTGCCAGCAGCCCAAACGGGGCTGCTACCGGGGAGCTGTTTTTT.

Only a few counts were recorded for this clone. The chain has TRBV16 and TRBJ2-7; TRBD2 might be the D (5 bases). The ends were cut back, 4 bases at V and 3 bases at J, with 7 bases in the middle. Germline CDR1 is KGHSY and CDR2 is FQNENV. The CDR3 has 12 residues. The CDR3 sequence is CASSLAGYEQYF. The CDR3, as DNA: TGTGCCAGCAGCCTCGCGGGCTACGAGCAGTACTTC.

This sequence joins TRBV9 and TRBJ2-1; 15 nucleotides align to TRBD2. CDR3 size: 16 residues. The germline CDR1 and CDR2 sequences are SGDLS and YYNGEE. Trimming removed 4 bases from V and 7 bases from J; junction bases left unmatched: 6. This CDR3 is CASSSTGTSGRNEQFF. CDR3 bases: TGTGCCAGCAGCTCCACAGGGACTAGCGGGAGGAATGAGCAGTTCTTC.

V is TRBV19 and J is TRBJ2-3; 7 bases line up with TRBD2. V shed 7 bases and J 5 bases; nucleotides not matched to a gene: 15. Germline CDR1 reads LNHDA; CDR2 reads SQIVND (reference sequence). The CDR3 is 16 residues long. The CDR3 DNA reads as TGTGCCAGTACCCTTAGGGTCGCGGGAGTAGTAGATACGCAGTATTTT. Protein: CASTLRVAGVVDTQYF.

The chain links TRBV4-1 to TRBJ1-5, with D hard to call. This CDR3 spans 15 amino acids. Trimming removed 0 bases from V and 3 bases from J, with 9 bases in between. Germline assignment: CDR1 MGHRA and CDR2 YSYEKL. The CDR3 spells CASSQDRNTNQPQHF. In DNA, the CDR3 is TGCGCCAGCAGCCAAGACAGAAACACCAATCAGCCCCAGCATTTT.

The V call is TRBV7-2, the J call TRBJ2-3; D perhaps matches TRBD2 (5 bases). CDR3 length: 15 amino acids. Trimming cost V 3 bases and J 8 bases, with 18 bases left between them. CDR1 is SGHTA and CDR2 is FQGNSA in the germline V gene. The CDR3 loop reads CASSLAKLGLGTQYF. CDR3 DNA sequence: TGTGCCAGCAGCTTGGCTAAACTAGGTCTGGGTACGCAGTATTTT.